These 21 T cell receptor beta chains came from one sample sequenced in a study of tumor-infiltrating lymphocytes in primary liver carcinoma. Total RNA (approximately 0.5 ug) served as template for TCR beta cDNA synthesis primed by a constant-region primer. It was through three nested multiplex PCR rounds of slightly modified ARM-PCR that TCR beta libraries arose. The first two PCR rounds used TRBV1-TRBV30 forward primers with a C-beta reverse primer, 9 to 11 cycles each. TCRdb re-derived calls from the multiplex PCR reads in MiXCR, one entry per CDR3 protein. This sample has a few hundred thousand distinct CDR3 sequences; around three fifths occur once, and the top ten carry 15% to 20%. Germline DNA was extracted alongside blood RNA, which was obtained from unsorted whole blood. Sequencing was carried out using peripheral blood. These receptor sequences come from a woman aged 25 to 45 with primary liver carcinoma and hepatitis B virus infection.

With regard to this clonotype: Given a much more abundant clone one base away, this may be a read error. This chain links TRBV6-2 or TRBV6-3 with TRBJ2-2, with D unresolved. Germline V lookup: CDR1 MNHEY, CDR2 SVGEGT. CDR3 length equals 12 residues. The V end lost 1 base, the J end lost 7 bases, and 4 bases lay between the germline ends. DNA of the CDR3: TGTGCCAGCAGTTACTACATCGGGGAGCTGTTTTTT. Translated, it gives CASSYYIGELFF.

Turning to this clonotype: Because it lacks the conserved phenylalanine or tryptophan at the end, this CDR3 is likely a read error. No DNA is shown, since the ends of the CDR3 on it are uncertain; the CDR3 is the one TCRdb lists. CDR3 in amino acids: CASSQERGTITFY. This rearrangement joins TRBV14 to TRBJ2-1; TRBD1 was called by the table and not checked on the DNA. The germline V gene has CDR1 SGHDN and CDR2 FVKESK. From its first to its last residue, the CDR3 has 13 amino acids.

This clonotype was recorded a few times. The chain carries TRBV12-3 or TRBV12-4 and TRBJ1-5, with unresolved D. This CDR3 is built from 16 residues. V gave up 4 bases and J gave up 3 bases, with 16 bases separating them. The CDR3 coding sequence is TGTGCCAGCAGTTCCTTTTTGGTAGGGATCAATCAGCCCCAGCATTTT. This gives the protein CASSSFLVGINQPQHF.

This chain joins TRBV29-1 and TRBJ2-1, with D possibly TRBD1 on 6 matching bases. The V end lost 7 bases, the J end lost 2 bases, and 18 bases lay between the germline ends. CDR1 SQVTM and CDR2 ANQGSEA come from the germline V gene. The CDR3 length is 15 residues. The DNA for the CDR3 is TGCAGCGCCGCCAGGGACACAGGCCCCTACAATGAGCAGTTCTTC. Its translation is CSAARDTGPYNEQFF.

Concerning this clonotype itself: This may be a read error: a much more frequent sequence differs by one nucleotide. CDR3 in DNA: TGTGCCAGCAGCTTGTCAGGGGGCCAAGTGACCCGGTACTTC. It is translated as CASSLSGGQVTRYF. This chain joins TRBV11-2 and TRBJ2-5, with 8 bases lining up with TRBD1. Germline CDR1 is SGHAT and CDR2 is FQNNGV. This CDR3 is 14 amino acids long.

In the case of this clonotype: The junction departs from germline at one end; a sequencing error may be responsible. The CDR3 DNA sequence: TGTGCCAGCTCACTACCCCGTAGCGGGAGCAGAGATACGCAGTATTTT. Translation gives CASSLPRSGSRDTQYF. This chain links TRBV18 with TRBJ2-3, with TRBD2 matching over 9 bases. Per the germline V gene, CDR1 is KGHSH and CDR2 is LQKENI. CDR3 size: 16 residues.

This chain connects TRBV12-3 or TRBV12-4 to TRBJ2-1; 7 nucleotides agree with TRBD2. V was pared by 2 bases and J by 9 bases, with 13 bases of the junction left unmatched. The CDR3 sequence is 16 residues long. The CDR3 nucleotides are TGTGCCAGCAGTTTATCTAGTGCGGGAGTCGGGAGTGAGCAGTTCTTC. Its protein product is CASSLSSAGVGSEQFF.

This chain joins TRBV18 and TRBJ2-1; 11 bases match TRBD2. With V trimmed by 3 bases and J by 5 bases, 9 bases remained unmatched. The germline CDR1 and CDR2 sequences are KGHSH and LQKENI. The length of the CDR3 is 17 residues. CDR3 nucleotides: TGTGCCAGCTCACCCATACCGACTAGCGGGATCAACAATGAGCAGTTCTTC. Encoded protein: CASSPIPTSGINNEQFF.

As for this clonotype: A junction boundary mismatches the germline segment, possibly from a read error. The gene calls are TRBV12-3 or TRBV12-4 and TRBJ2-3; 9 positions match TRBD2. The CDR3 totals 16 residues. CDR3 nucleotides: TGTGCCAGCGGTGAGCTTAGCGGGGGTCCCACAGATACCCAGTATTTT. It encodes CASGELSGGPTDTQYF.

This clonotype occurred many times. The chain has TRBV11-2 and TRBJ1-1; tentatively, D is TRBD1 (6 bases). The CDR3 contains 15 residues. Germline CDR1 reads SGHAT; CDR2 reads FQNNGV. The V end lost 0 bases, the J end lost 6 bases, and 14 bases lay between the germline ends. CDR3 amino acids: CASSLEAGGLAEAFF. Written as DNA, the CDR3 is TGTGCCAGCAGCTTAGAGGCCGGGGGCCTCGCTGAAGCTTTCTTT. Full variable domain (remainder filled in from reference TRBV11-2 and TRBJ1-1): EAGVAQSPRYKIIEKRQSVAFWCNPISGHATLYWYQQILGQGPKLLIQFQNNGVVDDSQLPKDRFSAERLKGVDSTLKIQPAKLEDSAVYLCASSLEAGGLAEAFFGQGTRLTVV.

This clonotype was seen many times. The J gene is TRBJ2-1, the V gene TRBV29-1, with D possibly TRBD2 on 5 matching bases. CDR3 size: 12 residues. Germline V gene sequence: CDR1 SQVTM, CDR2 ANQGSEA. The V end lost 4 bases, the J end lost 9 bases, and 13 bases lay between the germline ends. CDR3 bases: TGCAGCGTTGGTTCACAGAGCGGTGAGCAGTTCTTC. It encodes CSVGSQSGEQFF.

In this sample, this clonotype turned up many times. The chain couples TRBV6-1 to TRBJ1-2, with D uncertain. CDR3 length: 14 residues. Germline V lookup: CDR1 MNHNS, CDR2 SASEGT. V lost 11 bases to trimming and J lost 3 bases, with 19 bases between them. CDR3 nucleotides: TGTGCCGGCTATAGGGCGTGGGAGGACTATGGCTACACCTTC. Its translation: CAGYRAWEDYGYTF.

The CDR3 sequence: CAIIKRGRGNTEAFF. CDR3 in DNA: TGTGCCATCATCAAAAGAGGACGAGGGAACACTGAAGCTTTCTTT. V gene TRBV6-5 combines with J gene TRBJ1-1; D unclear. The V gene lost 10 bases and the J gene lost 1 base, with 19 bases spanning the gap. The germline CDR1 and CDR2 sequences are MNHEY and SVGAGI. The CDR3 totals 15 residues.

Details on this clonotype: The conserved final phenylalanine or tryptophan is absent from the CDR3, which likely points to a read error. The J gene is TRBJ2-3, the V gene TRBV7-8, with 11 nucleotides matching TRBD2. This CDR3 region has 16 residues. Germline V gene sequence: CDR1 SGHVS, CDR2 FQNEAQ. The V segment lost 5 bases and the J segment 1 base; nucleotides outside the gene matches: 5. CDR3 amino acids: CASSPKTSGGTDTQYY. In DNA form, the CDR3 reads TGTGCCAGCAGCCCTAAGACTAGCGGGGGCACAGATACGCAGTATTAT.

This chain joins TRBV6-2 or TRBV6-3 and TRBJ1-2; D is undetermined. Germline V gene sequence: CDR1 MNHEY, CDR2 SVGEGT. CDR3 size: 15 residues. The V end was cut by 1 base, the J end by 7 bases, with 16 bases between. CDR3 loop: CASSYFLSREGGYTF. The CDR3 bases are TGTGCCAGCAGTTACTTCTTGTCTAGGGAGGGTGGCTACACCTTC.

The rearrangement uses TRBV11-3 and TRBJ2-1, with D perhaps TRBD1 or TRBD2 (5 bases each). Germline V gives CDR1 SGHNT, CDR2 YENEEA. Trimming stripped 5 bases from V and 7 bases from J, with 15 bases between. This CDR3 is 14 amino acids long. The CDR3 spells CASSRYGTGNEQFF. The CDR3 DNA is TGTGCCAGCAGCCGATACGGGACGGGGAATGAGCAGTTCTTC.

The sample holds a few counts of this clonotype. The J gene is TRBJ1-5, the V gene TRBV5-6, with D possibly TRBD1 on 6 matching bases. This CDR3 comprises 15 residues. V shed 2 bases and J shed 4 bases, with 13 bases lying between them. CDR1 is SGHDT, CDR2 YYEEEE, per germline. The CDR3 DNA reads as TGTGCCAGCAGCTTTAGGGGGTCGGGGAATCAGCCCCAGCATTTT. Protein sequence: CASSFRGSGNQPQHF.

This clonotype appeared once. Lacking the conserved final phenylalanine or tryptophan, this CDR3 likely reflects a read error. This rearrangement joins TRBV6-6 to TRBJ2-2, with 9 bases fitting TRBD2. V was clipped by 6 bases and J by 0 bases; unmatched bases: 2. The CDR3 is 15 residues long. Germline lookup yields CDR1 MNHNY and CDR2 SVGAGI (reference sequence). The CDR3 is CASRSSGANTGELFY. CDR3 DNA sequence: TGTGCCAGCAGATCTAGCGGGGCGAACACCGGGGAGCTGTTTTAT.

This clonotype occurred a few times. The genes are TRBV29-1 and TRBJ1-2; TRBD1 matches at 8 bases. The J segment lost 8 bases and the V segment lost 1 base, leaving 12 bases of the junction unmatched. CDR1 and CDR2 from the germline V gene are SQVTM and ANQGSEA. CDR3 size: 15 residues. The CDR3 protein is CSVEGPGQGLRGYTF. The CDR3 DNA is TGCAGCGTTGAAGGCCCCGGACAGGGTCTGCGAGGCTACACCTTC.

On this clonotype itself: A clone one base away is much larger, so this may be a read error. This chain uses TRBV12-3 or TRBV12-4 with TRBJ1-6; TRBD1 is a possible D gene (5 bases). This CDR3 comprises 17 residues. V lost 3 bases to trimming and J lost 11 bases, with 23 bases between them. The chain's CDR3 is CASSLAFDSSAMTPLHF. The CDR3 nucleotides are TGTGCCAGCAGTTTGGCCTTCGACAGCTCAGCTATGACACCCCTCCACTTT.

A word on this clonotype: A clone one base away is much larger, so this may be a read error. The J gene is TRBJ2-1, the V gene TRBV4-1; D may match TRBD1 or TRBD2 (5 bases each). Trimming shortened V by 5 bases and J by 12 bases, and 26 bases separated the two germline ends. This CDR3 comprises 16 residues. The germline V gene has CDR1 MGHRA and CDR2 YSYEKL. In nucleotides, the CDR3 is TGCGCCAGCAGCTCACAGGTGGCCCTCGGCGGTGGAGGGCAGTTCTTC. Amino acids: CASSSQVALGGGGQFF.